The source of this T cell receptor (beta chain) is a study of blood T cell repertoires in COVID-19. Study in general: The United States, Italy and Spain were the sources of the acute and convalescent COVID-19 samples. PBMCs, B-cell-depleted T cells, or T cells provided the cDNA or gDNA that made up the material.

Per the study methods: Amplifying reference gene primers gave estimates of nucleated cell counts. Generated by immunoSEQ multiplex PCR, the TCRdb table keeps only in-frame clones and is missing some. Clonal size and the V and J genes are those of that table, whereas D and trimming came from the DNA. In the table there are about 480,000 clones, nearly 90% of which are singletons. Seattle cases were enrolled at active infection and followed longitudinally. The V gene end was trimmed by 6 bases and the J gene end by 2 bases; junction bases not matched to a gene: 7. CDR1 and CDR2 (germline): LGHNT, FRNRAP. This CDR3 has 16 amino acids.

This receptor was taken from a man in his late teens or twenties with COVID-19, enrolled during active disease. Sequencing was done on a sample of peripheral blood. V and J are TRBV12-5 and TRBJ1-6; TRBD1 agrees at 7 bases. The CDR3 loop is CASGSTGIPYNSPLHF. The CDR3 nucleotides are TGTGCTAGTGGCTCGACAGGGATCCCCTATAATTCACCCCTCCACTTT. Drawing the rest from reference TRBV12-5 and TRBJ1-6, the complete variable domain is DARVTQTPRHKVTEMGQEVTMRCQPILGHNTVFWYRQTMMQGLELLAYFRNRAPLDDSGMPKDRFSAEMPDATLATLKIQPSEPRDSAVYFCASGSTGIPYNSPLHFGNGTRLTVT.